These 29 T cell receptor beta chains originate from one sample sequenced in a study of blood T cell repertoires in COVID-19. Some clones are missing from TCRdb's copy, which holds only in-frame ones; the method was immunoSEQ multiplex PCR. The sample has tens of thousands of clones, 85% to 90% seen once. Sequenced: peripheral blood. The receptors shown here come from a woman aged 80 or over with acute or convalescent COVID-19.

The CDR3 loop is CASSQDRLNQPQHF. The CDR3 nucleotides read TGTGCCAGCAGTCAAGACAGGCTGAATCAGCCCCAGCATTTT. The V gene is TRBV6-6, the J gene TRBJ1-5; perhaps TRBD1 as D (6 bases). CDR1 MNHNY and CDR2 SVGAGI come from the germline V gene (reference sequence). V lost 5 bases and J 4 bases, leaving 12 bases between the germline ends. This CDR3 region has 14 residues.

The chain has TRBV9 and TRBJ2-5; no reliable D call. Germline-derived CDR1 and CDR2 are SGDLS and YYNGEE. The CDR3 runs to 14 residues. The V end lost 0 bases, the J end lost 3 bases, and 9 bases lay between the germline ends. The CDR3 spells CASSVARSEETQYF. The CDR3 DNA reads as TGTGCCAGCAGCGTAGCCAGGTCCGAAGAGACCCAGTACTTC. The complete variable domain, with remaining parts taken from reference TRBV9 and TRBJ2-5, reads DSGVTQTPKHLITATGQRVTLRCSPRSGDLSVYWYQQSLDQGLQFLIQYYNGEERAKGNILERFSAQQFPDLHSELNLSSLELGDSALYFCASSVARSEETQYFGPGTRLLVL.

This chain links TRBV7-9 with TRBJ1-1, with TRBD1 identical over 8 bases. The CDR3 extends over 16 amino acids. The germline CDR1 and CDR2 sequences are SEHNR and FQNEAQ (reference sequence). V shed 0 bases, J shed 4 bases, and the junction held 7 bases outside the gene matches. The chain's CDR3 is CASSLAYRGSGTEAFF. The CDR3 DNA reads as TGTGCCAGCAGCTTAGCGTACAGGGGGTCTGGCACTGAAGCTTTCTTT.

The chain uses TRBV30 and TRBJ2-7; possible D gene TRBD1, 6 bases. CDR1 GTSNPN and CDR2 SVGIG come from the germline V gene (reference sequence). This CDR3 is 12 amino acids long. V was shortened by 3 bases and J by 3 bases, with 9 bases between the two germline ends. CDR3 nucleotides: TGTGCCTGGAGACAGGGTTACTACGAGCAGTACTTC. Translated: CAWRQGYYEQYF.

The chain uses TRBV13 and TRBJ1-1; D is unclear. Trimming removed 8 bases from V and 4 bases from J, with 17 bases in between. The length of the CDR3 is 14 residues. CDR1 and CDR2 (germline): PRHDT, FYEKMQ (reference sequence). This CDR3 reads CASSARARGTEAFF. The DNA for the CDR3 is TGTGCCAGCTCCGCAAGAGCCCGAGGCACTGAAGCTTTCTTT.

V and J are TRBV24-1 and TRBJ2-7; D perhaps matches TRBD2 (6 bases). This CDR3 is built from 15 residues. CDR1 is KGHDR, CDR2 SFDVKD, per germline. The germline V and J ends were trimmed by 12 bases and 7 bases, with 27 bases remaining between them. The CDR3: CALSFLGGLMEEQYF. The CDR3 DNA sequence: TGTGCCCTTAGTTTCCTGGGAGGCCTCATGGAAGAGCAGTACTTC.

The chain has TRBV7-2 and TRBJ2-5; 8 bases align to TRBD2. The CDR3 loop spans 13 amino acids. Germline CDR1 and CDR2: SGHTA and FQGNSA. V trimming: 4 bases; J trimming: 4 bases; junction bases outside the gene matches: 2. The CDR3 loop is CASSSGLGETQYF. CDR3 nucleotide sequence: TGTGCCAGCAGCTCGGGACTAGGAGAGACCCAGTACTTC.

As DNA, the CDR3 is TGTGCCAGCAGCAAAGTGTGTGGGGGCACCAATCAGCCCCAGCATTTT. Protein product: CASSKVCGGTNQPQHF. The chain combines TRBV21-1 with TRBJ1-5; the DNA was not compared with TRBD1, the D call given in the table. TRBV21-1 is a pseudogene segment. The CDR3 runs to 16 residues.

This sequence joins TRBV19 and TRBJ1-5; 9 positions agree with TRBD1. Germline trimming cut 5 bases from V and 1 base from J; bases unmatched to any gene: 3. Germline CDR1 and CDR2: LNHDA and SQIVND (reference sequence). The CDR3 runs 15 residues. The CDR3 coding sequence is TGTGCCAGTAGTCGACAGGGGGGGAGCAATCAGCCCCAGCATTTT. This sequence encodes CASSRQGGSNQPQHF.

The chain links TRBV6-6 to TRBJ1-5; D is ambiguous. The germline CDR1 and CDR2 sequences are MNHNY and SVGAGI (reference sequence). The length of the CDR3 is 13 residues. V shed 7 bases and J shed 7 bases, with 14 bases lying between them. CDR3 sequence (DNA): TGTGCCAGCATTCACGGAGTAGGACAGCCCCAGCATTTT. This translates into CASIHGVGQPQHF.

The chain has TRBV6-1 and TRBJ2-6; possibly TRBD1 for D (6 bases). Germline V gene data show CDR1 as MNHNS and CDR2 as SASEGT. CDR3 length: 16 residues. The V end was cut by 6 bases, the J end by 4 bases, with 16 bases between. The CDR3 DNA reads TGTGCCAGCAGAGAACAGGGCGCTACAGGGGCCAACGTCCTGACTTTC. Its translation is CASREQGATGANVLTF.

This clone has only one observation. The chain uses TRBV7-2 and TRBJ1-2; perhaps TRBD1 as D (5 bases). The CDR3 consists of 15 residues. The germline V and J ends were trimmed by 1 base and 4 bases, with 13 bases remaining between them. The germline CDR1 and CDR2 sequences are SGHTA and FQGNSA. CDR3 DNA: TGTGCCAGCAGCTTAGGAGCAGGGTTAGGCTATGGCTACACCTTC. Encoded protein: CASSLGAGLGYGYTF. The full variable domain, completed using reference TRBV7-2 and TRBJ1-2, is GAGVSQSPSNKVTEKGKDVELRCDPISGHTALYWYRQSLGQGLEFLIYFQGNSAPDKSGLPSDRFSAERTGGSVSTLTIQRTQQEDSAVYLCASSLGAGLGYGYTFGSGTRLTVV.

The chain recombines TRBV5-4 with TRBJ2-7; D possibly corresponds to TRBD1 (6 bases). CDR1 is SGHNT and CDR2 is YYREEE in the germline V gene (reference sequence). This CDR3 region has 13 residues. V lost 0 bases and J lost 8, with 12 bases in between. The CDR3: CASSLEQGRQQYF. The CDR3 region has the DNA TGTGCCAGCAGCTTGGAACAGGGCCGGCAGCAGTACTTC.

This clone has just one count. This chain links TRBV27 with TRBJ1-5; possible D gene TRBD1, 6 bases. From germline, CDR1 is MNHEY and CDR2 SMNVEV (reference sequence). The CDR3 sequence is 13 residues long. V was cut by 4 bases and J by 4 bases, with 8 bases left in between. The DNA of the CDR3 is TGTGCCAGCAGTTACAGGGAAAATCAGCCCCAGCATTTT. Its protein is CASSYRENQPQHF.

This clone was detected once. V gene TRBV11-2 combines with J gene TRBJ1-2; the match to TRBD1 covers 7 bases. This CDR3 region has 12 residues. The germline V gene encodes CDR1 SGHAT and CDR2 FQNNGV. Trimming took 3 bases from V and 9 from J; bases not matched to a gene: 4. CDR3 bases: TGTGCCAGCAGCTTTCACAGGGGACGCTACACCTTC. Its translation: CASSFHRGRYTF.

The genes are TRBV7-2 and TRBJ1-2; D not certain. CDR3 length: 14 amino acids. The ends were cut back, 2 bases at V and 1 base at J, with 8 bases in the middle. Germline CDR1 is SGHTA and CDR2 is FQGNSA. In DNA, the CDR3 is TGTGCCAGCAGCTTAACCCTCGGTAACTATGGCTACACCTTC. It yields the protein CASSLTLGNYGYTF. Using reference TRBV7-2 and TRBJ1-2 for the parts outside the CDR3, the full variable domain is GAGVSQSPSNKVTEKGKDVELRCDPISGHTALYWYRQSLGQGLEFLIYFQGNSAPDKSGLPSDRFSAERTGGSVSTLTIQRTQQEDSAVYLCASSLTLGNYGYTFGSGTRLTVV.

The chain joins TRBV3-1 (or the pseudogene TRBV3-2) to TRBJ2-1, with 7 bases fitting TRBD1. The germline gives CDR1 LGHDT, CDR2 YNNKEL (reference sequence). This CDR3 is built from 16 residues. V lost 5 bases to trimming and J lost 1 base; unmatched junction nucleotides: 8. CDR3 region: CASSTPRGSSYNEQFF. The CDR3 region has the DNA TGTGCCAGCAGCACCCCCAGGGGGTCTTCCTACAATGAGCAGTTCTTC.

The V call is TRBV6-6, the J call TRBJ1-1; the D is unclear. In germline, CDR1 is MNHNY, CDR2 SVGAGI (reference sequence). Trimming left V 3 bases short and J 1 base short, with 9 bases between. The CDR3 is 14 residues long. The CDR3 DNA is TGTGCCAGCAGTTATGTTCCAGGGAACACTGAAGCTTTCTTT. Its translation: CASSYVPGNTEAFF.

V and J are TRBV9 and TRBJ2-1; D is uncertain. This CDR3 contains 15 residues. V gave up 0 bases and J gave up 1 base, with 8 bases separating them. The germline CDR1 and CDR2 sequences are SGDLS and YYNGEE. The CDR3 nucleotides read TGTGCCAGCAGCGTAGTCGGAGATTCCTACAATGAGCAGTTCTTC. Protein: CASSVVGDSYNEQFF.

The CDR3 DNA sequence: TGTGCCAGCAGCTTAGAGGTAGCGGGAGGCAATGAGCAGTTCTTC. This encodes CASSLEVAGGNEQFF. This chain connects TRBV7-9 to TRBJ2-1; 10 positions agree with TRBD2. This CDR3 has 15 amino acids. Per germline, CDR1 SEHNR and CDR2 FQNEAQ (reference sequence). Trimming cost V 1 base and J 6 bases; bases outside gene matches: 3.

This chain joins TRBV4-3 and TRBJ2-3; the match to TRBD2 covers 10 bases. With 0 bases clipped from V and 3 bases from J, the junction kept 6 bases outside the gene matches. The germline gives CDR1 LGHNA, CDR2 YSLEER. The CDR3 is 17 amino acids. CDR3 loop: CASSQESAGGPTDTQYF. The CDR3, as DNA: TGCGCCAGCAGCCAAGAGTCAGCGGGGGGGCCGACAGATACGCAGTATTTT.

This chain joins TRBV7-2 and TRBJ2-5, with 11 nucleotides matching TRBD2. Per germline, CDR1 SGHTA and CDR2 FQGNSA. V gave up 8 bases and J gave up 7 bases; unmatched junction bases: 12. CDR3 length: 15 amino acids. The chain's CDR3 is CASQGLLAGGGTQYF. In nucleotides, the CDR3 is TGTGCCAGCCAAGGGTTGCTAGCGGGGGGAGGGACCCAGTACTTC.

This chain joins TRBV30 and TRBJ2-1; the D is unclear. V gave up 1 base and J gave up 8 bases, with 15 bases separating them. The CDR3 is made up of 14 amino acids. Looked up from germline, CDR1 is GTSNPN and CDR2 is SVGIG (reference sequence). For the CDR3, the DNA is TGTGCCTGGAGTGATGGGCTTCTAAAACATGAGCAGTTCTTC. This sequence encodes CAWSDGLLKHEQFF.

This clone was seen only a few times. The chain combines TRBV27 with TRBJ1-6; D may be TRBD1 (6 bases). Germline CDR1 reads MNHEY; CDR2 reads SMNVEV (reference sequence). V lost 8 bases, J lost 14 bases, and 16 bases lay in between. The CDR3 is 12 residues long. CDR3 in amino acids: CASWSPQGSLHF. The CDR3 region has the DNA TGTGCCAGCTGGAGCCCCCAGGGGTCCCTCCACTTT.

This clone was counted only a few times. The chain joins TRBV7-9 to TRBJ1-2; 7 bases match TRBD1. Per germline, CDR1 SEHNR and CDR2 FQNEAQ (reference sequence). Trimming at V came to 5 bases and at J to 4 bases, leaving 10 bases not matched to a gene. The CDR3 spans 15 residues. In DNA form, the CDR3 reads TGTGCCAGCAGCCCGTGGAGGGGGCCCGGCTATGGCTACACCTTC. Its protein product is CASSPWRGPGYGYTF.

The V and J genes are TRBV18 and TRBJ1-1; 8 positions match TRBD1. V trimming: 3 bases; J trimming: 4 bases; junction bases outside the gene matches: 19. This CDR3 contains 19 residues. Germline V CDR1 and CDR2: KGHSH, LQKENI. This chain's CDR3 is CASSPDYRDRLGSGTEAFF. The CDR3 DNA sequence: TGTGCCAGCTCACCTGATTACCGGGACAGGCTAGGCAGCGGCACTGAAGCTTTCTTT.

The chain recombines TRBV11-3 with TRBJ2-7, with D perhaps matching TRBD1 (5 bases). The length of the CDR3 is 14 residues. Germline V CDR1 and CDR2: SGHNT, YENEEA. With 5 bases removed from V and 5 bases from J, the gap between germline ends came to 16 bases. As DNA, the CDR3 is TGTGCCAGCAGCGCACAGGACCTTGGAAACGAGCAGTACTTC. Its translation is CASSAQDLGNEQYF.

V usage is TRBV7-9 and J usage is TRBJ1-4; D is ambiguous. Trimming left V 2 bases short and J 4 bases short, with 17 bases between. The CDR3 runs 17 residues. Germline CDR1 is SEHNR and CDR2 is FQNEAQ (reference sequence). CDR3 sequence (DNA): TGTGCCAGCAGCTTAAAATCCCAAATACGACTTAATGAAAAACTGTTTTTT. Translation: CASSLKSQIRLNEKLFF.

The CDR3 DNA follows: TGTGCCAGCAGCTTGGTCCCCCCCACAGGGTTCGGGAATCAGCCCCAGCATTTT. Translation gives CASSLVPPTGFGNQPQHF. The rearrangement joins TRBV5-5 to TRBJ1-5, with D maybe TRBD1 (6 bases). V was trimmed by 0 bases and J by 4 bases, leaving 20 bases between them. Germline V lookup: CDR1 SGHKS, CDR2 YYEKEE (reference sequence). This CDR3 has 18 amino acids.